Shown below are 32 T cell receptor beta chains from a single sample sequenced in a study of radiotherapy plus CTLA-4 blockade in lung cancer (dated by TCRdb to about 2018). Libraries were built with the immunoSEQ multiplex PCR assay. TCRdb limited this immuneACCESS table to in-frame rearrangements with V and J called. A share of clones is missing; checked studies link under half to unresolved V genes, and the rest is unexplained. This sample gives more than 100,000 clones in total; over 80% of them show up just once. The ten biggest clones cover about 7% of the sample. Sequenced material: peripheral blood, taken from a patient treated with radiotherapy plus ipilimumab. The receptor source for this set is a human donor with non-small cell lung cancer that progressed on radiotherapy plus ipilimumab.

The J gene is TRBJ2-5, the V gene TRBV30, with TRBD2 as a possible D gene (6 bases). Germline CDR1 GTSNPN, CDR2 SVGIG (reference sequence). CDR3 size: 12 residues. Trimming stripped 4 bases from V and 6 bases from J, with 12 bases between. CDR3 sequence (DNA): TGTGCCTGGATCGGGGGTAGCAAGACCCAGTACTTC. Translated: CAWIGGSKTQYF.

The DNA for the CDR3 is TGCGCCAGCGGTCGTTCAGGACTAGCGACTGAGCAGTTCTTC. Encoded protein: CASGRSGLATEQFF. The chain combines TRBV4-1 with TRBJ2-1; TRBD2 agrees at 9 bases. V trimming: 8 bases; J trimming: 9 bases; junction bases outside the gene matches: 11. The V gene's germline CDR1 is MGHRA and CDR2 YSYEKL. The CDR3 sequence is 14 residues long.

The V and J genes are TRBV2 and TRBJ2-1; 9 bases match TRBD2. Germline values: CDR1 SNHLY, CDR2 FYNNEI. V was clipped by 2 bases and J by 8 bases; unmatched bases: 13. CDR3 length: 17 residues. Here the CDR3 reads CASSETPVAGAIDEQFF. The CDR3 nucleotides read TGTGCCAGCAGTGAAACCCCTGTAGCGGGAGCGATTGATGAGCAGTTCTTC.

V and J are TRBV29-1 and TRBJ1-1; no clear D. Germline-derived CDR1 and CDR2 are SQVTM and ANQGSEA. V was clipped by 1 base and J by 1 base, with 4 bases between them. CDR3 length equals 12 residues. CDR3: CSVEGGNTEAFF. CDR3 nucleotides: TGCAGCGTTGAAGGGGGGAACACTGAAGCTTTCTTT.

V gene TRBV5-1 combines with J gene TRBJ2-7, with D tentatively TRBD1 or TRBD2 (6 bases each). The CDR3 contains 15 residues. Per the germline V gene, CDR1 is SGHRS and CDR2 is YFSETQ. The ends were cut back, 5 bases at V and 0 bases at J, with 15 bases in the middle. CDR3 sequence: CASRRGAGSSYEQYF. DNA for the CDR3: TGCGCCAGCAGAAGGGGGGCGGGGTCCTCCTACGAGCAGTACTTC.

The chain combines TRBV5-8 with TRBJ1-4; 7 bases line up with TRBD1. V gave up 4 bases and J gave up 7 bases; unmatched junction bases: 13. The germline V gene encodes CDR1 SGHTS and CDR2 YDEGEE. The CDR3 contains 16 residues. CDR3 nucleotides: TGTGCCAGCAGCCCCAATCGGGGGACAGCTGGTGAAAAACTGTTTTTT. The encoded protein is CASSPNRGTAGEKLFF.

This CDR3 reads CASSYSQGAGAFF. CDR3 sequence (DNA): TGTGCCAGCAGTTACTCACAGGGGGCTGGGGCTTTCTTT. J is TRBJ1-1 and V is TRBV6-5, with 9 bases that match TRBD1. The V gene end was trimmed by 0 bases and the J gene end by 11 bases; junction bases not matched to a gene: 4. The length of the CDR3 is 13 residues. Germline V gene data show CDR1 as MNHEY and CDR2 as SVGAGI.

Here the CDR3 DNA reads TGTGCCAGCAGTGAGTACGAGCAGTACTTC. This codes for CASSEYEQYF. The genes are TRBV6-1 and TRBJ2-7; D not resolved. Trimming pared 3 bases from V and 4 bases from J, leaving 1 base between. Germline CDR1 reads MNHNS; CDR2 reads SASEGT. The CDR3 has 10 residues.

The chain carries TRBV7-2 and TRBJ2-5; 16 nucleotides align to TRBD2. CDR1 and CDR2 from the germline V gene are SGHTA and FQGNSA. V gave up 5 bases and J gave up 5 bases; unmatched junction bases: 11. The CDR3 consists of 18 residues. The CDR3 here is CASSPSGTSGREPETQYF. The DNA for the CDR3 is TGTGCCAGCAGCCCCTCCGGGACTAGCGGGAGGGAGCCGGAGACCCAGTACTTC.

The CDR3 DNA sequence: TGTGCCAGTAGTCCCGGTGGGGGGACCCATGGCTACACCTTC. Protein: CASSPGGGTHGYTF. The chain links TRBV19 to TRBJ1-2, with D possibly matching TRBD1 (5 bases). Germline CDR1 LNHDA, CDR2 SQIVND (reference sequence). Trimming shortened V by 5 bases and J by 6 bases, and 16 bases separated the two germline ends. This CDR3 has 14 residues.

V usage is TRBV18 and J usage is TRBJ2-5, with 8 bases that match TRBD2. J gave up 2 bases and V 6 bases, and 5 bases lay outside the gene matches. The CDR3 contains 14 residues. CDR1 KGHSH and CDR2 LQKENI come from the germline V gene. The CDR3: CASSSLAGQETQYF. The CDR3 DNA follows: TGTGCCAGCTCGTCATTAGCGGGGCAAGAGACCCAGTACTTC.

As to this clone: One end of the junction does not line up with germline, which may come from a read error. The chain is built from TRBV6-1 and TRBJ2-3; tentative D call: TRBD1 (6 bases). The germline V gene encodes CDR1 MNHNS and CDR2 SASEGT. The CDR3 runs 13 residues. Written as DNA, the CDR3 is TGTGCCAGCAATCGAGGGGACACACATACGCAGTATTTT. Encoded protein: CASNRGDTHTQYF.

This clone has only a few counts. Here the CDR3 reads CASSLALPYEQYF. CDR3 sequence (DNA): TGTGCCAGCAGCTTAGCACTTCCATACGAGCAGTACTTC. V usage is TRBV7-9 and J usage is TRBJ2-7, with no clear D. In germline, CDR1 is SEHNR, CDR2 FQNEAQ (reference sequence). The CDR3 contains 13 residues. Trimming took off 0 bases at V and 4 bases at J, with 7 bases between the two ends.

The chain links TRBV2 to TRBJ2-1; D uncertain. The CDR3 has 15 amino acids. Trimming removed 6 bases from V and 4 bases from J, with 16 bases in between. CDR1 and CDR2 from the germline V gene are SNHLY and FYNNEI. The CDR3 region has the DNA TGTGCCAGCAGCGAGGTTACCCCAAGGTACAATGAGCAGTTCTTC. This encodes CASSEVTPRYNEQFF.

The J gene is TRBJ2-5, the V gene TRBV9; 11 bases map to TRBD2. The CDR3 loop spans 17 amino acids. Trimming took 4 bases from V and 2 from J; bases not matched to a gene: 10. Germline CDR1 is SGDLS and CDR2 is YYNGEE. CDR3 amino acids: CASSHSLLAGGQETQYF. The CDR3 coding sequence is TGTGCCAGCAGCCATTCCCTGCTAGCGGGAGGTCAAGAGACCCAGTACTTC.

The CDR3 loop reads CASSLTVHDAFF. Written as DNA, the CDR3 is TGTGCCAGCAGCTTGACCGTTCACGACGCTTTCTTT. The V call is TRBV7-9, the J call TRBJ1-1; the D is unclear. Germline-derived CDR1 and CDR2 are SEHNR and FQNEAQ (reference sequence). Trimming removed 3 bases at V and 11 bases at J, with 13 bases between. The CDR3 extends over 12 amino acids.

The chain employs TRBV5-1 and TRBJ2-7; D is possibly TRBD1 or TRBD2 (5 bases each). The CDR3 totals 15 residues. The ends were cut back, 4 bases at V and 2 bases at J, with 16 bases in the middle. Germline CDR1 and CDR2: SGHRS and YFSETQ. CDR3 sequence: CASSPTPGPTYEQYF. CDR3 coding DNA: TGCGCCAGCAGCCCGACGCCGGGACCGACCTACGAGCAGTACTTC.

This clone has just one count. The V and J genes are TRBV25-1 and TRBJ1-2, with no clear D. The V end lost 2 bases, the J end lost 4 bases, and 5 bases lay between the germline ends. Germline V gives CDR1 MGHDK, CDR2 SYGVNS. The CDR3 contains 12 residues. The CDR3 DNA reads as TGTGCCAGCAGTGAAAGTTCCTATGGCTACACCTTC. It translates to CASSESSYGYTF.

V usage is TRBV7-2 and J usage is TRBJ2-1; D is undetermined. From germline, CDR1 is SGHTA and CDR2 FQGNSA. With 5 bases removed from V and 5 bases from J, the gap between germline ends came to 16 bases. This CDR3 comprises 15 residues. The CDR3 protein is CASSPMSGINNEQFF. In DNA form, the CDR3 reads TGTGCCAGCAGCCCCATGTCAGGCATAAACAATGAGCAGTTCTTC. The full variable domain, in which reference TRBV7-2 and TRBJ2-1 provide the parts outside the CDR3, is GAGVSQSPSNKVTEKGKDVELRCDPISGHTALYWYRQSLGQGLEFLIYFQGNSAPDKSGLPSDRFSAERTGGSVSTLTIQRTQQEDSAVYLCASSPMSGINNEQFFGPGTRLTVL.

J is TRBJ1-2 and V is TRBV7-9, with 7 bases that match TRBD1. There are 11 residues in the CDR3. V shed 9 bases, J shed 3 bases, and the junction held 1 base outside the gene matches. Germline V CDR1 and CDR2: SEHNR, FQNEAQ (reference sequence). DNA of the CDR3: TGTGCCAGTCAGGGGGACTATGGCTACACCTTC. Its translation is CASQGDYGYTF.

V usage is TRBV5-1 and J usage is TRBJ2-7; weak D call: TRBD2 (5 bases). Germline assignment: CDR1 SGHRS and CDR2 YFSETQ. CDR3 length equals 13 residues. V was shortened by 2 bases and J by 2 bases, with 8 bases between the two germline ends. CDR3 region: CASSFPGTYEQYF. CDR3 nucleotides: TGCGCCAGCAGCTTTCCGGGGACCTACGAGCAGTACTTC.

The J gene is TRBJ2-5, the V gene TRBV19; 13 nucleotides match TRBD2. The V segment lost 5 bases and the J segment 5 bases; nucleotides outside the gene matches: 8. The length of the CDR3 is 16 residues. Germline V gene lookup returns CDR1 LNHDA and CDR2 SQIVND (reference sequence). The CDR3 region is CASSLTSGRAWETQYF. CDR3 sequence (DNA): TGTGCCAGTAGTCTAACTAGCGGGAGGGCATGGGAGACCCAGTACTTC.

This rearrangement joins TRBV5-8 to TRBJ2-7, with 8 nucleotides matching TRBD1. The CDR3 totals 15 residues. With V trimmed by 5 bases and J by 4 bases, 11 bases remained unmatched. CDR1 and CDR2 from the germline V gene are SGHTS and YDEGEE. CDR3 in DNA: TGTGCCAGCAGTGACCGGGACAGGACCTTTTACGAGCAGTACTTC. This translates into CASSDRDRTFYEQYF.

This clone came up a few times. The V call is TRBV6-6, the J call TRBJ1-5; no clear D. This CDR3 spans 13 amino acids. V lost 6 bases and J 5 bases, leaving 11 bases between the germline ends. Germline V gives CDR1 MNHNY, CDR2 SVGAGI (reference sequence). The CDR3 nucleotides are TGTGCCAGCAGCCCCGACACCTATCAGCCCCAGCATTTT. Translating it yields CASSPDTYQPQHF.

V is TRBV4-1 and J is TRBJ2-7; TRBD2 might be the D (6 bases). This CDR3 comprises 15 residues. Germline values: CDR1 MGHRA, CDR2 YSYEKL. Trimming shortened V by 0 bases and J by 6 bases, and 15 bases separated the two germline ends. In DNA form, the CDR3 reads TGCGCCAGCAGCCAAGAGCCGGGGGTTGGCGGCGAGCAGTACTTC. Translating it yields CASSQEPGVGGEQYF.

The chain employs TRBV6-5 and TRBJ1-4; 7 bases map to TRBD1. The V gene's germline CDR1 is MNHEY and CDR2 SVGAGI. The CDR3 runs to 13 residues. With 5 bases clipped from V and 6 bases from J, the junction kept 3 bases outside the gene matches. CDR3 loop: CASSGTEDEKLFF. CDR3 coding DNA: TGTGCCAGCAGTGGGACAGAGGATGAAAAACTGTTTTTT.

This chain links TRBV11-2 with TRBJ2-2; D call uncertain. CDR3 size: 16 residues. The ends were cut back, 8 bases at V and 4 bases at J, with 20 bases in the middle. Germline CDR1 SGHAT, CDR2 FQNNGV. CDR3 in DNA: TGTGCCAGCGTCTTGGGCCGGTCCAAGGGCACCGGGGAGCTGTTTTTT. Residues: CASVLGRSKGTGELFF.

The chain combines TRBV25-1 with TRBJ2-7; D is perhaps TRBD2 (7 bases). In germline, CDR1 is MGHDK, CDR2 SYGVNS. The CDR3 consists of 14 residues. Trimming stripped 8 bases from V and 0 bases from J, with 14 bases between. The CDR3 sequence is CASGGGGSSYEQYF. The CDR3 DNA is TGTGCCAGCGGGGGGGGCGGGAGCTCCTACGAGCAGTACTTC.

The chain is built from TRBV7-3 and TRBJ2-2; a possible D gene is TRBD1 (5 bases). The V end lost 2 bases, the J end lost 12 bases, and 10 bases lay between the germline ends. CDR3 length: 12 residues. From germline, CDR1 is SGHTA and CDR2 FQGTGA. The CDR3 sequence: CASSLPDNKLFF. CDR3 nucleotide sequence: TGTGCCAGCAGCTTACCGGACAATAAGCTGTTTTTT.

The CDR3 sequence: CASSEFPARDGKGNTIYF. The CDR3 nucleotides read TGTGCCAGCAGTGAATTTCCCGCCAGGGATGGTAAAGGAAACACCATATATTTT. This chain connects TRBV6-1 to TRBJ1-3; maybe TRBD1 (5 bases). Trimming left V 2 bases short and J 4 bases short, with 21 bases between. The CDR3 is made up of 18 amino acids. Germline assignment: CDR1 MNHNS and CDR2 SASEGT.

The chain couples TRBV10-3 to TRBJ1-1, with D maybe TRBD1 (6 bases). Germline CDR1 ENHRY, CDR2 SYGVKD. The germline V and J ends were trimmed by 6 bases and 4 bases, with 9 bases remaining between them. The CDR3 runs to 12 residues. CDR3 residues: CAIRTGPTEAFF. For the CDR3, the DNA is TGTGCCATCAGAACAGGGCCCACTGAAGCTTTCTTT.

The chain employs TRBV6-5 and TRBJ2-7; no clear D. V was cut by 6 bases and J by 9 bases, with 18 bases left in between. The germline V gene has CDR1 MNHEY and CDR2 SVGAGI. The CDR3 has 13 residues. CDR3 DNA: TGTGCCAGCAGGGGCAGATTCCTTACGTTGCAGTACTTC. It translates to CASRGRFLTLQYF.